This T cell receptor (beta chain) was retrieved from a study of shared clonotypes between healthy human individuals. Broader study findings: Clonotypes not shared had lower generation probabilities than those common to all four donors.

The CDR3 totals 15 residues. Germline V gene lookup returns CDR1 MGHRA and CDR2 YSYEKL. V dropped 4 bases and J dropped 6 bases, with 17 bases sitting between them. As for this clone: No antigen is known for it.

Deep-level assay runs were performed. Measured with immunoSEQ multiplex PCR; TCRdb has only the in-frame clones, and not every one. This table has about 2,100,000 clones, under 95% appearing once. Naivety among CD8 cells was defined by CD45RO negativity and positive CCR7 selection, thereby excluding terminally differentiated effector memory CD45RA+ cells. Within Nashville, Tennessee resided all donors, each a Caucasian adult. The TCR sequence derives from a man between 18 and 35 years old in good health. Some clones in this sample may be carry-over from other donors' samples. This sequence joins TRBV4-1 and TRBJ2-3, with D perhaps TRBD2 (6 bases). The specimen sequenced was naive CD8+ T cells from PBMCs. CDR3 DNA: TGCGCCAGCAGCCCCCGTGGGCTAGCGACGGATACGCAGTATTTT. Translation: CASSPRGLATDTQYF.